A single sample is the source of the 22 T cell receptor beta chains below, sequenced in a study of CXCR3-negative and CXCR3-positive naive CD8 T cells. Whole-study results and caveats: Against CXCR3-negative naive cells, CXCR3-positive naive cells showed more hydrophobic TRB CDR3s.

The authors made the TRB cDNA libraries by 5' RACE using UMI labels. One entry per CDR3 protein, without DNA, is what TCRdb gives after re-calling the 5' RACE reads. In all, the sample yields under 85,000 distinct CDR3 sequences. These TCRs' antigens remain unknown. Sequenced input: naive CXCR3+ CD8+ T cells from blood. The subset: CD45RO-CCR7+CD27+CD95- naive CD8+ T cells expressing CXCR3 (TNR3+). The source of these receptors is a human donor in good health. Some clones in this sample may be carry-over from other donors' samples.

V and J are TRBV6-6 and TRBJ2-1; checking the TCRdb D call of TRBD1 is not possible without DNA. The CDR3 runs to 16 residues. The germline gives CDR1 MNHNY, CDR2 SVGAGI (reference sequence). The CDR3 sequence: CASSTDSPRAYNEQFF.

V gene TRBV7-8 combines with J gene TRBJ2-3; TCRdb designates TRBD2, a call that cannot be tested without DNA. The CDR3 consists of 11 residues. In germline, CDR1 is SGHVS, CDR2 FQNEAQ. CDR3: CATASPDAQYF.

V gene TRBV7-9 combines with J gene TRBJ2-7; TCRdb names TRBD2, which stays unverified in the absence of DNA. Germline values: CDR1 SEHNR, CDR2 FQNEAQ (reference sequence). The CDR3 is made up of 15 amino acids. CDR3 region: CASSGTSGKTYEQYF.

The gene calls are TRBV6-5 and TRBJ2-1; TCRdb names TRBD1, which stays unverified in the absence of DNA. The V gene's germline CDR1 is MNHEY and CDR2 SVGAGI. The CDR3 has 11 amino acids. This CDR3 is CATGLGNEQFF.

The chain employs TRBV7-6 and TRBJ1-5. This CDR3 contains 16 residues. From germline, CDR1 is SGHVS and CDR2 FNYEAQ. The CDR3 reads CASSLVIDSFNQPQHF.

The chain joins TRBV29-1 to TRBJ1-1. The length of the CDR3 is 14 residues. CDR1 and CDR2 (germline): SQVTM, ANQGSEA. CDR3 in amino acids: CSVVTNHMNTEAFF.

J is TRBJ1-1 and V is TRBV12-3 or TRBV12-4; TCRdb reports TRBD1, a call that lacks DNA to check it against. CDR3 length equals 14 residues. CDR3 residues: CASSRDILNTEPFF.

The chain joins TRBV4-1 to TRBJ2-7. CDR3 length: 15 residues. From germline, CDR1 is MGHRA and CDR2 YSYEKL. CDR3 region: CASSRIMDASYEQYF.

CDR3 loop: CASSQEKSRLLTDTQYF. The chain has TRBV4-2 and TRBJ2-3; TCRdb gives TRBD2 as the D gene, but with no DNA this cannot be confirmed. The length of the CDR3 is 17 residues. CDR1 is LGHNA and CDR2 is YNFKEQ in the germline V gene.

This rearrangement joins TRBV11-2 to TRBJ2-7; absent DNA, TCRdb's TRBD1 call cannot be checked. Per the germline V gene, CDR1 is SGHAT and CDR2 is FQNNGV. CDR3 length equals 14 residues. CDR3 amino acids: CASSEDAGANEQYF.

J is TRBJ2-1 and V is TRBV7-8; TCRdb outputs TRBD1, but without DNA this stays unchecked. The CDR3 covers 12 residues. CDR1 is SGHVS, CDR2 FQNEAQ, per germline. CDR3 residues: CASSAQGNEQFF. Complete variable domain (other parts from reference TRBV7-8 and TRBJ2-1): GAGVSQSPRYKVAKRGQDVALRCDPISGHVSLFWYQQALGQGPEFLTYFQNEAQLDKSGLPSDRFFAERPEGSVSTLKIQRTQQEDSAVYLCASSAQGNEQFFGPGTRLTVL.

The V gene is TRBV27, the J gene TRBJ1-1; without DNA, the TCRdb call of TRBD1 cannot be checked. The CDR3 contains 14 residues. Germline CDR1 MNHEY, CDR2 SMNVEV (reference sequence). The CDR3 sequence: CASSRQGGATEAFF.

The chain combines TRBV4-2 with TRBJ1-1. There are 13 residues in the CDR3. CDR1 and CDR2 (germline): LGHNA, YNFKEQ. The CDR3 protein is CASSQDRNTEAFF.

The rearrangement links TRBV23-1 to TRBJ1-4; absent DNA, TCRdb's TRBD1 call cannot be checked. TRBV23-1 counts as an open reading frame of uncertain function. The CDR3 length is 14 residues. The CDR3: CASEQGATNEKLFF.

This chain links TRBV9 with TRBJ2-2. Germline V gene lookup returns CDR1 SGDLS and CDR2 YYNGEE. This CDR3 is built from 14 residues. CDR3: CASSGGANTGELFF.

This chain joins TRBV11-2 and TRBJ2-5; TCRdb's D gene call, TRBD1, goes unchecked for lack of DNA. CDR1 is SGHAT, CDR2 FQNNGV, per germline. This CDR3 region has 16 residues. The CDR3 loop is CASSLDPDRDEETQYF. The full variable domain, completed using reference TRBV11-2 and TRBJ2-5, is EAGVAQSPRYKIIEKRQSVAFWCNPISGHATLYWYQQILGQGPKLLIQFQNNGVVDDSQLPKDRFSAERLKGVDSTLKIQPAKLEDSAVYLCASSLDPDRDEETQYFGPGTRLLVL.

The gene calls are TRBV5-1 and TRBJ2-5; with no DNA, the TCRdb D assignment of TRBD1 cannot be verified. Germline CDR1 SGHRS, CDR2 YFSETQ. The CDR3 runs to 17 residues. The CDR3 is CASSFMNRRGIQETQYF.

The rearrangement links TRBV10-3 to TRBJ1-5. Looked up from germline, CDR1 is ENHRY and CDR2 is SYGVKD. There are 14 residues in the CDR3. CDR3: CAIRDTSSNQPQHF.

This chain connects TRBV19 to TRBJ2-7; TCRdb reports TRBD1, a call that lacks DNA to check it against. Germline assignment: CDR1 LNHDA and CDR2 SQIVND (reference sequence). There are 13 residues in the CDR3. CDR3 region: CASSTTGGYEQYF.

The chain is built from TRBV7-2 and TRBJ2-3. The CDR3 sequence is 14 residues long. Germline V CDR1 and CDR2: SGHTA, FQGNSA. CDR3 amino acids: CASSLAGGTDTQYF.

The CDR3 loop reads CASSQDRTGVNTGELFF. The chain recombines TRBV4-1 with TRBJ2-2; no DNA is available, so the TRBD1 call from TCRdb remains unchecked. The germline gives CDR1 MGHRA, CDR2 YSYEKL. The CDR3 has 17 residues.

The gene calls are TRBV9 and TRBJ2-7; TCRdb lists TRBD1, though no DNA is available to test this call. This CDR3 has 14 amino acids. Germline lookup yields CDR1 SGDLS and CDR2 YYNGEE. CDR3 sequence: CASSAGGRVYEQYF.